These 22 T cell receptor beta chains share one sample of origin, sequenced in a study of neurological immune-mediated disorders. TCRdb reprocessed the 5' RACE reads with MiXCR, giving one entry per CDR3 protein. Among tens of thousands of distinct CDR3 sequences listed, 10% were seen once. Noted time point: longitudinal time-point 1 (baseline). The sequencing input was PBMCs. The receptors were sampled from a young man in good health.

This clonotype was seen many times. The chain uses TRBV25-1 and TRBJ2-1; weak D call: TRBD2 (6 bases). V shed 2 bases and J shed 8 bases, with 16 bases lying between them. This CDR3 has 15 amino acids. CDR1 is MGHDK and CDR2 is SYGVNS in the germline V gene. CDR3 nucleotide sequence: TGTGCCAGCAGTGAACGACCGGGAGAAAGCGATGAGCAGTTCTTC. This translates into CASSERPGESDEQFF.

V and J are TRBV7-6 and TRBJ2-7, with D perhaps given as TRBD1 or TRBD2 (6 bases each). Germline V gene sequence: CDR1 SGHVS, CDR2 FNYEAQ. This CDR3 region has 13 residues. The ends were cut back, 5 bases at V and 5 bases at J, with 13 bases in the middle. CDR3 sequence (DNA): TGTGCCAGCAGCCTCTCCGGGGGCCACGAGCAGTACTTC. Amino acid sequence: CASSLSGGHEQYF.

This clonotype was recorded a few times. A clone one base away is much larger, so this may be a read error. The V and J genes are TRBV25-1 and TRBJ2-5; no firm D call. The CDR3 length is 14 residues. The germline V gene has CDR1 MGHDK and CDR2 SYGVNS. The CDR3 DNA reads as TGTGTCAGCAGTGAATCAAGAGACCAAGAGACCCAGTACTTC. Amino acids: CVSSESRDQETQYF.

This clonotype was seen at least ten times. V usage is TRBV15 and J usage is TRBJ2-7; TRBD1 is a possible D gene (6 bases). The CDR3 runs 15 residues. Deletions cut 1 base from V and 0 bases from J, with 10 bases between. Per the germline V gene, CDR1 is LNHNV and CDR2 is YYDKDF (reference sequence). CDR3 residues: CATSRAGDISYEQYF. The CDR3 bases are TGTGCCACCAGCAGAGCCGGGGACATCTCCTACGAGCAGTACTTC.

The table lists this clonotype with many counts. This sequence joins TRBV12-3 or TRBV12-4 and TRBJ2-7; possibly TRBD2 for D (6 bases). This CDR3 contains 13 residues. The V end lost 8 bases, the J end lost 4 bases, and 15 bases lay between the germline ends. The CDR3 spells CASLGGNSYEQYF. The CDR3 coding sequence is TGTGCCAGCTTGGGCGGGAATTCTTACGAGCAGTACTTC.

This clonotype has a handful of counts. The chain recombines TRBV5-1 with TRBJ1-4, with 7 bases lining up with TRBD1. The CDR3 runs to 16 residues. Trimming at V came to 4 bases and at J to 8 bases, leaving 14 bases not matched to a gene. Germline V lookup: CDR1 SGHRS, CDR2 YFSETQ. CDR3 sequence (DNA): TGCGCCAGCAGCGCAAATCACGGGACAGTAAGCGAAAAACTGTTTTTT. This gives the protein CASSANHGTVSEKLFF.

This clonotype was counted many times. The CDR3 nucleotides are TGTGCCAGCAGCTTCTACAGGGATAGCAATCAGCCCCAGCATTTT. It specifies CASSFYRDSNQPQHF. The chain has TRBV7-8 and TRBJ1-5, with a weak D call TRBD1 (6 bases). The V gene lost 3 bases and the J gene lost 0 bases, with 9 bases spanning the gap. Germline CDR1 reads SGHVS; CDR2 reads FQNEAQ. The CDR3 spans 15 residues.

There are many counts of this clonotype. The V and J genes are TRBV7-7 and TRBJ2-5; D unclear. Germline CDR1 reads SSHAT; CDR2 reads FNYEAQ (reference sequence). V was clipped by 5 bases and J by 4 bases, with 8 bases between them. The CDR3 has 12 amino acids. Written as DNA, the CDR3 is TGTGCCAGCAGCCAATCTGGAGAGACCCAGTACTTC. Translated, it gives CASSQSGETQYF. Using reference TRBV7-7 and TRBJ2-5 for the parts outside the CDR3, the full variable domain is GAGVSQSPRYKVTKRGQDVTLRCDPISSHATLYWYQQALGQGPEFLTYFNYEAQPDKSGLPSDRFSAERPEGSISTLTIQRTEQRDSAMYRCASSQSGETQYFGPGTRLLVL.

This clonotype was observed a few times. This chain links TRBV5-1 with TRBJ2-1; 9 bases map to TRBD1. Germline CDR1 and CDR2: SGHRS and YFSETQ. The CDR3 spans 16 residues. After removal of 2 bases from V and 6 bases from J, the junction contained 9 bases not matched to a gene. In nucleotides, the CDR3 is TGCGCCAGCAGCTTCAGAAGGACAGGGGAGGGCAATGAGCAGTTCTTC. It codes for CASSFRRTGEGNEQFF.

This clonotype was recorded at least ten times. The rearrangement links TRBV29-1 to TRBJ2-7; 13 bases are a match to TRBD2. Germline assignment: CDR1 SQVTM and CDR2 ANQGSEA. The CDR3 loop spans 17 amino acids. The junction had 10 bases not matched to a gene; V was cut back by 4 bases and J by 1 base. The CDR3 nucleotides read TGCAGCGTTGGCTCGACTAGCGGGAGGCCTAGTTCCTACGAGCAGTACTTC. Amino acid sequence: CSVGSTSGRPSSYEQYF.

The rearrangement links TRBV28 to TRBJ2-7; 8 nucleotides agree with TRBD1. Per germline, CDR1 MDHEN and CDR2 SYDVKM. The ends lost 6 bases at V and 3 bases at J; junction bases unmatched: 13. CDR3 length: 16 residues. The CDR3 spells CASSQNGQGRNYEQYF. The CDR3 bases are TGTGCCAGCAGCCAAAATGGACAGGGACGAAACTACGAGCAGTACTTC.

This clonotype was picked up many times. The chain is built from TRBV30 and TRBJ1-1; D gene unclear. The germline V gene encodes CDR1 GTSNPN and CDR2 SVGIG (reference sequence). This CDR3 region has 15 residues. Trimming took 3 bases from V and 0 from J, leaving 14 bases between them. The CDR3, as DNA: TGTGCCTGGAGCGGCGGAATGAGTATGAACACTGAAGCTTTCTTT. Protein sequence: CAWSGGMSMNTEAFF.

This clonotype was recorded at least ten times. V usage is TRBV5-1 and J usage is TRBJ2-1, with 7 bases identical to TRBD2. V shed 4 bases, J shed 1 base, and the junction held 5 bases outside the gene matches. The CDR3 has 15 amino acids. In germline, CDR1 is SGHRS, CDR2 YFSETQ. Here the CDR3 DNA reads TGCGCCAGCAGCGCTAGCGGAGAATCCTACAATGAGCAGTTCTTC. Its translation is CASSASGESYNEQFF.

This clonotype showed up just a few times. A much larger clone sits a single nucleotide away, making a read error possible. This rearrangement joins TRBV12-3 or TRBV12-4 to TRBJ1-5; D not certain. The CDR3 runs 13 residues. The germline V and J ends were trimmed by 6 bases and 6 bases, with 12 bases remaining between them. This chain's CDR3 is CASSNYMVQPQHF. The CDR3 DNA reads as TGTGCCAGCAGCAATTACATGGTTCAGCCCCAGCATTTT.

This clonotype has a single count. This rearrangement joins TRBV13 to TRBJ2-7; tentative D call: TRBD2 (6 bases). Trimming removed 5 bases from V and 4 bases from J, with 15 bases in between. Germline CDR1 and CDR2: PRHDT and FYEKMQ (reference sequence). The CDR3 is 14 residues long. The CDR3 DNA follows: TGTGCCAGCAGCCGACTAGATCGGGGTTACGAGCAGTACTTC. Protein product: CASSRLDRGYEQYF.

Many counts were recorded for this clonotype. The chain employs TRBV5-1 and TRBJ1-1; 9 bases are shared with TRBD1. Trimming at V came to 0 bases and at J to 4 bases, leaving 10 bases not matched to a gene. Germline CDR1 is SGHRS and CDR2 is YFSETQ. This CDR3 is built from 17 residues. The CDR3 sequence is CASSLVTGGALGTEAFF. The CDR3, as DNA: TGCGCCAGCAGCTTGGTCACAGGGGGCGCTTTGGGCACTGAAGCTTTCTTT.

This clonotype appeared many times. This chain joins TRBV15 and TRBJ2-3; possible D gene TRBD1, 6 bases. Germline V lookup: CDR1 LNHNV, CDR2 YYDKDF (reference sequence). The ends were cut back, 1 base at V and 1 base at J, with 12 bases in the middle. The length of the CDR3 is 16 residues. The CDR3 nucleotides read TGTGCCACCAGCAGAGGTCGGAAGGGGGGCACAGATACGCAGTATTTT. Its protein product is CATSRGRKGGTDTQYF.

This clonotype came up many times. The chain is built from TRBV11-2 and TRBJ2-3; a weak D match, TRBD1 (5 bases). This CDR3 spans 21 amino acids. Trimming pared 0 bases from V and 0 bases from J, leaving 25 bases between. CDR1 and CDR2 from the germline V gene are SGHAT and FQNNGV. CDR3 nucleotide sequence: TGTGCCAGCAGCTTAGAATCAGGGTCCCCCACAGGCCGTGCTAGCACAGATACGCAGTATTTT. Its protein product is CASSLESGSPTGRASTDTQYF.

This clonotype was seen more than once but under ten times. The V and J genes are TRBV6-2 or TRBV6-3 and TRBJ1-5; D gene uncertain. From germline, CDR1 is MNHEY and CDR2 SVGEGT. The CDR3 loop spans 12 amino acids. V lost 4 bases and J 9 bases, leaving 10 bases between the germline ends. CDR3 nucleotides: TGTGCCAGCAGTTCGGAGACCCGGCCCCAGCATTTT. It translates to CASSSETRPQHF.

This clonotype was counted many times. The chain combines TRBV10-3 with TRBJ2-1, with D perhaps TRBD2 (6 bases). This CDR3 has 15 residues. The ends were cut back, 10 bases at V and 9 bases at J, with 25 bases in the middle. CDR1 ENHRY and CDR2 SYGVKD come from the germline V gene. The CDR3 sequence: CATLALASEGSEQFF. In DNA form, the CDR3 reads TGTGCCACGCTGGCCCTAGCGTCCGAAGGTAGTGAGCAGTTCTTC.

This clonotype was recorded at least ten times. The chain combines TRBV10-3 with TRBJ2-3, with D perhaps assigned TRBD1 or TRBD2 (5 bases each). This CDR3 has 15 residues. In germline, CDR1 is ENHRY, CDR2 SYGVKD. The V gene lost 4 bases and the J gene lost 2 bases, with 13 bases spanning the gap. CDR3 in amino acids: CAISAAGTSTDTQYF. CDR3 sequence (DNA): TGTGCCATCAGTGCGGCAGGGACGTCCACAGATACGCAGTATTTT.

This clonotype was found many times. The gene calls are TRBV28 and TRBJ1-1, with TRBD1 identical over 10 bases. This CDR3 is 14 amino acids long. CDR1 is MDHEN, CDR2 SYDVKM, per germline. V shed 5 bases, J shed 7 bases, and the junction held 7 bases outside the gene matches. The CDR3 DNA is TGTGCCAGCAGTGAGACAGGGGGCGGCGGTGAAGCTTTCTTT. Its translation is CASSETGGGGEAFF.